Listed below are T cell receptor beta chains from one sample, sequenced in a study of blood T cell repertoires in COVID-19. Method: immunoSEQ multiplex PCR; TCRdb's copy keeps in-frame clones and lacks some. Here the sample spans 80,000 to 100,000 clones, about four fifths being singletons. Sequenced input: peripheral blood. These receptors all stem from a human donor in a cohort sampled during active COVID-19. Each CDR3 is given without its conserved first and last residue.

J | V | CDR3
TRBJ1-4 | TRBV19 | ASSMIQGTATNEKLF
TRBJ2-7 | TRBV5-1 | ASRGEDYEQY
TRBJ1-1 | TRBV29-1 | STETRQGSEAF
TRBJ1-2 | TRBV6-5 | ASMPGTAYGYT
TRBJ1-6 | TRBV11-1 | ASSSGTGHSPLH
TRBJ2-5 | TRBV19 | ASSTPHLQGLQETQY
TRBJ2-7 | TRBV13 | ASSQRDRGIYSYEQY
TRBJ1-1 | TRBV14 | ASSSTGTKAF
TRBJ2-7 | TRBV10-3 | AISGPRQGSSYEQY
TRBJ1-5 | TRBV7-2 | ASSLGQTTRVNQPQH
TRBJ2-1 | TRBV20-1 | SASRQGAYNEQF
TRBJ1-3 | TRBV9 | ASSVERGTRGNTIY
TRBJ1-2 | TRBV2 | ASSLTGTLNYGYT
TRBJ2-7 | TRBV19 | ASSSWGDRDYEQY
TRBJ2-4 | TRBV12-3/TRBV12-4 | ATTGGAKNIQY
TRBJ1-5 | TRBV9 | ASSVGTGEGQPQH
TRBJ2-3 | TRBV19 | ATSGSTDTQY
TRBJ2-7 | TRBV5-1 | ASSPQGVSSYEQY
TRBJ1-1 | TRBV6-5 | ASRDGTSNTEAF
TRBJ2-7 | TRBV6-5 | ASSKDRIYEQY
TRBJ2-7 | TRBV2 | ASRGGRLAGTSYEQY
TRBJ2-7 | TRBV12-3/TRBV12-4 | ASSQQGNEQY
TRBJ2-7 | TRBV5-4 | ASSLGREPMEEQY
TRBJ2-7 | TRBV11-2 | ASRRTTGPMEEQY
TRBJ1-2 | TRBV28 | ASSFGQGLNYGYT
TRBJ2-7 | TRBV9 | ASSVTGIAYEQY